The 7 T cell receptor beta chains reported below all come from one sample, sequenced in a study of blood T cell repertoires in COVID-19. Clones were read by immunoSEQ multiplex PCR, and TCRdb kept only the in-frame ones, dropping some. The profile covers about 190,000 clones, with 70% to 80% appearing a single time and roughly 13% taken by the ten largest. Sequencing was carried out using peripheral blood. The receptors here all came from a man aged 50-60 years who had recovered from COVID-19.

J is TRBJ2-3 and V is TRBV4-1; 10 nucleotides match TRBD2. V lost 1 base, J lost 4 bases, and 8 bases stayed unmatched. The germline V gene encodes CDR1 MGHRA and CDR2 YSYEKL. The CDR3 contains 17 residues. CDR3 residues: CASSQARAGGPSDTQYF. In DNA, the CDR3 is TGCGCCAGCAGCCAAGCCCGAGCGGGAGGGCCATCAGATACGCAGTATTTT.

The rearrangement links TRBV7-3 to TRBJ2-1, with D possibly TRBD2 on 6 matching bases. V dropped 2 bases and J dropped 7 bases, with 9 bases sitting between them. CDR1 SGHTA and CDR2 FQGTGA come from the germline V gene. The CDR3 runs to 13 residues. The CDR3 protein is CASSLGGSNEQFF. The CDR3 coding sequence is TGTGCCAGCAGCTTAGGGGGGAGTAATGAGCAGTTCTTC.

The rearrangement links TRBV28 to TRBJ2-2; D perhaps matches TRBD2 (6 bases). The CDR3 length is 16 residues. Germline V gene sequence: CDR1 MDHEN, CDR2 SYDVKM. Between the trimmed V and J ends, which lost 7 bases and 6 bases, there was a span of 21 bases. CDR3 region: CASKNPARGRAGELFF. CDR3 sequence (DNA): TGTGCCAGCAAAAATCCGGCACGGGGGAGAGCCGGGGAGCTGTTTTTT.

The sample holds a few counts of this clone. The chain has TRBV19 and TRBJ1-2; 9 bases align to TRBD1. Germline CDR1 is LNHDA and CDR2 is SQIVND (reference sequence). CDR3 length: 17 residues. V shed 5 bases and J 2 bases; nucleotides not matched to a gene: 12. Written as DNA, the CDR3 is TGTGCCAGTAGTGCACAGGGGGCTATCGAGTTGAACTATGGCTACACCTTC. Protein: CASSAQGAIELNYGYTF.

This rearrangement joins TRBV25-1 to TRBJ2-5; D not certain. The V gene lost 3 bases and the J gene lost 2 bases, with 10 bases spanning the gap. The germline V gene encodes CDR1 MGHDK and CDR2 SYGVNS. This CDR3 is 14 amino acids long. The CDR3 sequence: CASSDSLLQETQYF. The CDR3 nucleotides are TGTGCCAGCAGTGACTCCCTCCTTCAAGAGACCCAGTACTTC. The full variable domain, its missing parts supplied by reference TRBV25-1 and TRBJ2-5, is EADIYQTPRYLVIGTGKKITLECSQTMGHDKMYWYQQDPGMELHLIHYSYGVNSTEKGDLSSESTVSRIRTEHFPLTLESARPSHTSQYLCASSDSLLQETQYFGPGTRLLVL.

The chain has TRBV10-3 and TRBJ1-4; D not certain. The CDR3 totals 16 residues. Germline CDR1 reads ENHRY; CDR2 reads SYGVKD. V dropped 0 bases and J dropped 1 base, with 9 bases sitting between them. DNA for the CDR3: TGTGCCATCAGTGAGTCTCCTTCGGGAACTAATGAAAAACTGTTTTTT. It is translated as CAISESPSGTNEKLFF.

The chain carries TRBV7-8 and TRBJ2-1; 8 bases are a match to TRBD2. V shed 2 bases and J 8 bases; nucleotides not matched to a gene: 14. Germline V gene lookup returns CDR1 SGHVS and CDR2 FQNEAQ. CDR3 length equals 17 residues. For the CDR3, the DNA is TGTGCCAGCAGCTTAAGGTCCGGGACTAGTGGGGCCGATGAGCAGTTCTTC. Translation: CASSLRSGTSGADEQFF. Variable domain in full (rest from reference TRBV7-8 and TRBJ2-1): GAGVSQSPRYKVAKRGQDVALRCDPISGHVSLFWYQQALGQGPEFLTYFQNEAQLDKSGLPSDRFFAERPEGSVSTLKIQRTQQEDSAVYLCASSLRSGTSGADEQFFGPGTRLTVL.